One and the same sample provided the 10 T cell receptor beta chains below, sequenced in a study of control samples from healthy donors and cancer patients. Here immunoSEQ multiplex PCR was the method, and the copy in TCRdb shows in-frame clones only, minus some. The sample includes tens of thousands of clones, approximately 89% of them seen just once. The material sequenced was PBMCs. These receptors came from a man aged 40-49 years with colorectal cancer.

CDR3 DNA sequence: TGTGCCAGCAGCTCCCGGGACAGAAATGGAAATGAGCAGTTCTTC. It is translated as CASSSRDRNGNEQFF. This sequence joins TRBV7-9 and TRBJ2-1, with TRBD1 identical over 7 bases. The CDR3 runs to 15 residues. V lost 4 bases, J lost 7 bases, and 10 bases stayed unmatched. Germline assignment: CDR1 SEHNR and CDR2 FQNEAQ (reference sequence). Variable domain in full (rest from reference TRBV7-9 and TRBJ2-1): DTGVSQNPRHKITKRGQNVTFRCDPISEHNRLYWYRQTLGQGPEFLTYFQNEAQLEKSRLLSDRFSAERPKGSFSTLEIQRTEQGDSAMYLCASSSRDRNGNEQFFGPGTRLTVL.

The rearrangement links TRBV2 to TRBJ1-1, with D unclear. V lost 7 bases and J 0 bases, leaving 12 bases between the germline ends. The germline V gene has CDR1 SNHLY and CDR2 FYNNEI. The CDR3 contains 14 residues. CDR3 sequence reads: CASIYPIMNTEAFF. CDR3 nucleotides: TGTGCCAGCATTTACCCAATTATGAACACTGAAGCTTTCTTT.

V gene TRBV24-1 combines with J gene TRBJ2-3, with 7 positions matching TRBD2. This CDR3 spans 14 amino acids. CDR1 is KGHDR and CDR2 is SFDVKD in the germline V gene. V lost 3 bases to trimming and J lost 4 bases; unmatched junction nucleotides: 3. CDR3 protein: CATSDTAGPDTQYF. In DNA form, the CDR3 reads TGTGCCACCAGTGATACAGCGGGGCCAGATACGCAGTATTTT.

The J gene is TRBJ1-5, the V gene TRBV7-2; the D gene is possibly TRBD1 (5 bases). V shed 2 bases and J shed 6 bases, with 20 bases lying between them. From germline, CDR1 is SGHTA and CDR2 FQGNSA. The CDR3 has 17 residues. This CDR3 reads CASSLTGGSRAPQPQHF. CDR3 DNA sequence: TGTGCCAGCAGCTTAACGGGAGGGTCCAGGGCCCCTCAGCCCCAGCATTTT.

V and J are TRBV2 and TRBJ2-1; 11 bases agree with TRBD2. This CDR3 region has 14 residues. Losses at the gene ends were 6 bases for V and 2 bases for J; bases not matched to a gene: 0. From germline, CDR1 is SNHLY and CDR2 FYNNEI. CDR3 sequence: CASRGLAAYNEQFF. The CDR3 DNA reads TGTGCCAGCAGGGGACTAGCGGCCTACAATGAGCAGTTCTTC. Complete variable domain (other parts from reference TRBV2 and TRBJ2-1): EPEVTQTPSHQVTQMGQEVILRCVPISNHLYFYWYRQILGQKVEFLVSFYNNEISEKSEIFDDQFSVERPDGSNFTLKIRSTKLEDSAMYFCASRGLAAYNEQFFGPGTRLTVL.

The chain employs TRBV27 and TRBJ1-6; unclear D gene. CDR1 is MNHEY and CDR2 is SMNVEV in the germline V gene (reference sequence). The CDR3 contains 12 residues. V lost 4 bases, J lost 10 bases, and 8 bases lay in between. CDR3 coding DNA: TGTGCCAGCAGTTATCTGGCGTCACCCCTCCACTTT. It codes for CASSYLASPLHF.

Here the CDR3 reads CAIGGLADSYEQYF. CDR3 DNA: TGTGCCATCGGGGGACTAGCGGACTCCTACGAGCAGTACTTC. This sequence joins TRBV10-3 and TRBJ2-7; 11 bases agree with TRBD2. CDR3 size: 14 residues. V trimming: 8 bases; J trimming: 0 bases; junction bases outside the gene matches: 3. In germline, CDR1 is ENHRY, CDR2 SYGVKD.

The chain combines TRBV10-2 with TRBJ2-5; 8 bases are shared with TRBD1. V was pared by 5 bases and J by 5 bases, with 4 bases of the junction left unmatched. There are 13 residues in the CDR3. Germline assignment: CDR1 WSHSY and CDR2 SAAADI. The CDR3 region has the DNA TGCGCCAGCAGTAGACAGGGGACCGAGACCCAGTACTTC. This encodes CASSRQGTETQYF.

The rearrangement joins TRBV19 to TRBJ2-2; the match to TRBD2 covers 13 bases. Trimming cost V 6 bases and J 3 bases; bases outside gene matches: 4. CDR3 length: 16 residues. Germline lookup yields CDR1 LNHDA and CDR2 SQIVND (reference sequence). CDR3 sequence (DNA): TGTGCCAGTAGGGGGACTAGCGGGACCTACACCGGGGAGCTGTTTTTT. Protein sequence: CASRGTSGTYTGELFF.

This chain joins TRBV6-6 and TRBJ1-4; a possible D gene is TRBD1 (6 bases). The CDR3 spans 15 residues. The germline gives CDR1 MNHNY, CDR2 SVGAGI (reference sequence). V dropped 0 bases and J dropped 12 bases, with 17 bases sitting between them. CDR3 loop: CASSYSAQGSKELFF. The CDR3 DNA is TGTGCCAGCAGTTACTCGGCACAGGGATCCAAAGAACTGTTTTTT.